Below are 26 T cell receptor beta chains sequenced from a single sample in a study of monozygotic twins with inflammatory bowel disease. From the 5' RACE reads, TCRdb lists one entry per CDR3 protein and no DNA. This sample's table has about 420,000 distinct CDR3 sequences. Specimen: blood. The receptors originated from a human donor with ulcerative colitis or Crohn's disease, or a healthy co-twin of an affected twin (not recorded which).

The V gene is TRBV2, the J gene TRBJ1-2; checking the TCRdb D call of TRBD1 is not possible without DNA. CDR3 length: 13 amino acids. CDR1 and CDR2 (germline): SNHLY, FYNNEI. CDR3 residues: CASLGQGGYGYTF.

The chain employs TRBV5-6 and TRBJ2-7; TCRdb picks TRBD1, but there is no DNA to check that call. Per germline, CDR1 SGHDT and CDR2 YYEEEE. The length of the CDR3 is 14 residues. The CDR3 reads CASRPRGVDYEQYF.

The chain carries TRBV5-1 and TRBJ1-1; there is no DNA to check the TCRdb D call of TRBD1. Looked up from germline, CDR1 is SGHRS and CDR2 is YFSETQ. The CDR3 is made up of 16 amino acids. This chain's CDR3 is CASSLLIWGKNTEAFF. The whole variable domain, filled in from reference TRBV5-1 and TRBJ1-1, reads KAGVTQTPRYLIKTRGQQVTLSCSPISGHRSVSWYQQTPGQGLQFLFEYFSETQRNKGNFPGRFSGRQFSNSRSEMNVSTLELGDSALYLCASSLLIWGKNTEAFFGQGTRLTVV.

This chain's CDR3 is CSVEDYASYGGEGGSYNEQFF. The chain carries TRBV29-1 and TRBJ2-1. The CDR3 covers 21 residues. The germline V gene has CDR1 SQVTM and CDR2 ANQGSEA.

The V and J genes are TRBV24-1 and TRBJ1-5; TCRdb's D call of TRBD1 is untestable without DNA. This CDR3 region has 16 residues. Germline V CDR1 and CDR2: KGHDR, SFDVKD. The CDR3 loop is CATSDHRQGSNQPQHF.

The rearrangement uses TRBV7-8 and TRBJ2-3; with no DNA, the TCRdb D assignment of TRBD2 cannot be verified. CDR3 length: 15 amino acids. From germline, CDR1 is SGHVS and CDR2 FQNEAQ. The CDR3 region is CATNYWRVRTDTQYF.

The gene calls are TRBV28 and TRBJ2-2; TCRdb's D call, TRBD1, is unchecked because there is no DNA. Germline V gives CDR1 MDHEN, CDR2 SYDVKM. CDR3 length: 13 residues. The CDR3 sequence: CASQEPRGMELFF.

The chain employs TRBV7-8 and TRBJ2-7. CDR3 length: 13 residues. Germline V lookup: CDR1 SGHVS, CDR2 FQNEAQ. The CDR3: CASSPTTAYEQYF. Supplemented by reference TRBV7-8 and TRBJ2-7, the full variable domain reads GAGVSQSPRYKVAKRGQDVALRCDPISGHVSLFWYQQALGQGPEFLTYFQNEAQLDKSGLPSDRFFAERPEGSVSTLKIQRTQQEDSAVYLCASSPTTAYEQYFGPGTRLTVT.

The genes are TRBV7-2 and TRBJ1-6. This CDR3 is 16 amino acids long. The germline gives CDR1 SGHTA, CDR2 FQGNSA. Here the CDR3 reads CASSLSLWARSSPLHF.

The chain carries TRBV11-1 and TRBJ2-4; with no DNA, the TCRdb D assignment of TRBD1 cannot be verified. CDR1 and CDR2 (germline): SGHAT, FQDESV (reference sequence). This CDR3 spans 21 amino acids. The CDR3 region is CASSLVTGTGADILAKNIQYF.

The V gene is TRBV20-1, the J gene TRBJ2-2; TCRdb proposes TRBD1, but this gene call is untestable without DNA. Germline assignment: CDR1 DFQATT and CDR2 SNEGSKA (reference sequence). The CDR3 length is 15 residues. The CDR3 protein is CSASTQGAKTGELFF.

The CDR3 protein is CASSLLLQGGTEAFF. The chain uses TRBV7-8 and TRBJ1-1; the D call from TCRdb, TRBD1, cannot be confirmed without DNA. The germline V gene has CDR1 SGHVS and CDR2 FQNEAQ. The CDR3 has 15 amino acids.

The CDR3 is CASSPEVGTNGYTF. J is TRBJ1-2 and V is TRBV4-1; TCRdb's D gene call, TRBD1, goes unchecked for lack of DNA. Germline V CDR1 and CDR2: MGHRA, YSYEKL. This CDR3 contains 14 residues.

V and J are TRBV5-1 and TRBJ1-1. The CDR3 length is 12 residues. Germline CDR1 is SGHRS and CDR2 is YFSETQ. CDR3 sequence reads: CASSGSGPEAFF.

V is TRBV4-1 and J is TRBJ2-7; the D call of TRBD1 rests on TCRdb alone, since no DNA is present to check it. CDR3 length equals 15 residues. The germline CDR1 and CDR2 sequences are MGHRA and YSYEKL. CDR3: CASSHGTGGTYEQYF.

The CDR3 protein is CASSYLGSQAAYF. This chain uses TRBV27 with TRBJ2-3; TCRdb designates TRBD1, a call that cannot be tested without DNA. CDR3 length equals 13 residues. Per germline, CDR1 MNHEY and CDR2 SMNVEV (reference sequence).

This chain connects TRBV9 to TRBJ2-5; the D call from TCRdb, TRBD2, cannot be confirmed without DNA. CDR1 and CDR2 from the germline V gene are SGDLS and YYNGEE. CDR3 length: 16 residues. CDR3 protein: CASSGPTRGGRETQYF.

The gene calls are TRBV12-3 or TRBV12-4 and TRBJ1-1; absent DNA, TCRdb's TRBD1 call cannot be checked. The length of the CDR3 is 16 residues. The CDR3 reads CASSLRTGGTNTEAFF.

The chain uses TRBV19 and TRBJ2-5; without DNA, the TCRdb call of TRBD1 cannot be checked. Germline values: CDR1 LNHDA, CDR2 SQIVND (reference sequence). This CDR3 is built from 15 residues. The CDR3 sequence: CASSRRQGRQETQYF.

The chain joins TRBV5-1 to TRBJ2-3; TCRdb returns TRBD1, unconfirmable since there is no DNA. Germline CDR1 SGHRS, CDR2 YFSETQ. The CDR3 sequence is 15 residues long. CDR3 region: CASSLKGATTDTQYF.

The CDR3 reads CSARSTFSSNGNTGELFF. The genes are TRBV20-1 and TRBJ2-2; the D gene TCRdb calls, TRBD2, cannot be checked with no DNA. In germline, CDR1 is DFQATT, CDR2 SNEGSKA (reference sequence). CDR3 size: 18 residues.

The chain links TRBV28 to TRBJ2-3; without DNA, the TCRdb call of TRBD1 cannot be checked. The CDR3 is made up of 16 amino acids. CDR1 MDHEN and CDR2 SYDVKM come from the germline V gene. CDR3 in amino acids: CASSFFPGGDTDTQYF.

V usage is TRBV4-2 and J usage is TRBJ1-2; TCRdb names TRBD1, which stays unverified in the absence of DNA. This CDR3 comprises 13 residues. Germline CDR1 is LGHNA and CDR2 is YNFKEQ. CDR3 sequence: CASSPGHFGGYTF.

This chain's CDR3 is CASSLYNQVETQYF. This chain connects TRBV13 to TRBJ2-5. This CDR3 spans 14 amino acids. The germline CDR1 and CDR2 sequences are PRHDT and FYEKMQ (reference sequence).

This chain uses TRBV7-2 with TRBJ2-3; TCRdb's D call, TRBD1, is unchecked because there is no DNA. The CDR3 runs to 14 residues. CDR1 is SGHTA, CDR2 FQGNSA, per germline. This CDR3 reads CASSPSRGTDTQYF.

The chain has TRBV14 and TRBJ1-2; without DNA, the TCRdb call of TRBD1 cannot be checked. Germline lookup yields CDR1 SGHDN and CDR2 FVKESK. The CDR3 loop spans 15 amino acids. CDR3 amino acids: CASSQDLTGPYGYTF.